This record covers a single T cell receptor (beta chain). In the original analysis: Estimation of nucleated cell counts was performed using reference gene primer amplification. Sequenced by immunoSEQ multiplex PCR; TCRdb stores in-frame clones only, minus some. V and J calls and clone size are as listed in that table; D and trimming were resolved from the DNA. The sample shows about 340,000 clones, 65% to 90% of them seen only once. The germline gives CDR1 WNHNN, CDR2 SYGVQD (reference sequence). There are 16 residues in the CDR3. J was trimmed by 3 bases and V by 2 bases; bases with no gene match: 6. Patients in Seattle were enrolled during active infection, then followed longitudinally. These data belong to a study of blood T cell repertoires in COVID-19. As for the study in general: Spain, Italy and the United States supplied samples that represented acute and convalescent COVID-19. Nucleic acid was either cDNA or gDNA, and it came from T cells, B-cell-depleted T cells, or PBMCs.

The sequenced sample was peripheral blood. This TCR derives from an older woman with COVID-19, enrolled during active disease. The chain has TRBV10-1 and TRBJ1-1; 10 nucleotides agree with TRBD1. This CDR3 is CASSEETGGGHTEAFF. The CDR3 DNA reads as TGCGCCAGCAGTGAGGAGACAGGGGGCGGACACACTGAAGCTTTCTTT.